This record covers a single T cell receptor (beta chain). This record comes from a study of PD-L1 blockade in urothelial cancer. Assay: immunoSEQ multiplex PCR; the TCRdb copy retains only in-frame clones and omits some. Here the sample spans 45,000 or so clones, more than 75% being singletons. The time point is: pretreatment peripheral blood. CDR3 size: 14 residues. The V end lost 2 bases, the J end lost 10 bases, and 17 bases lay between the germline ends. Per germline, CDR1 MGHDK and CDR2 SYGVNS. Sequenced material: PBMCs, taken around atezolizumab (anti-PD-L1) treatment. The chain is built from TRBV25-1 and TRBJ1-2; the D gene is possibly TRBD1 (6 bases). This sequence originates from a man aged 50 to 60 with urothelial cancer. The CDR3 DNA reads TGTGCCAGCAGTGAAAACGCCAATCAGGGGCTCTACACCTTC. Amino acid sequence: CASSENANQGLYTF.